The sequence of this TCR beta chain was determined in a study of blood T cells in healthy people across ages. Comments on this clonotype: Its antigen is undetermined.

Study results and limitations: Diversity figures based on one million T cells were deemed too low. There were more naive CD4+ cells and higher diversity in long-lived donors than in aged donors. Samples with more naive T cells showed higher observed beta diversity. Donor CMV infection status was unknown, possibly confounding age-related changes in expanded clonotypes.

A J-beta primer mix and a sample-barcoded 5' primer were used in a second PCR of about 6 to 12 cycles. TCRdb recomputed calls from the 5' RACE reads with MiXCR, one row per CDR3 protein. There are fewer than 2,000,000 distinct CDR3 sequences in the sample; more than 35% occur only once, and 20% to 25% lies in the top ten. This CDR3 is built from 14 residues. V lost 3 bases, J lost 4 bases, and 10 bases lay in between. Sequenced material: blood. The genes are TRBV12-3 or TRBV12-4 and TRBJ2-1; D is perhaps TRBD2 (6 bases). The source of this sequence is a human donor in good health. The CDR3 nucleotides are TGTGCCAGCAGTTTTAAGCGGGTGTACAATGAGCAGTTCTTC. Protein: CASSFKRVYNEQFF.